A selection of T cell receptor beta chains follows, all from one sample in a study of cytomegalovirus exposure and HLA in healthy donors. Sequencing was performed with immunoSEQ multiplex PCR; in TCRdb, only in-frame clones are kept and a portion is missing. The sample yields 65,000 to 75,000 clones, roughly two thirds seen once. Sequenced material: PBMCs. The receptor set was obtained from a woman in her 30s in good health and CMV-seronegative. Both conserved end residues are part of each CDR3. The order of the fields is V gene, clone size, J gene, D gene, CDR3 DNA, CDR3 protein. D genes are given only for firm matches. Rows give clone size only sometimes, using once, few, many, or a class for an expanded clone.

V gene: TRBV9; clone size: NA; J gene: TRBJ1-6; D gene: TRBD1; CDR3 DNA: TGTGCCAGCAGCCGACAGGGGTTGTCACCCCTCCACTTT; CDR3 protein: CASSRQGLSPLHF
V gene: TRBV6-5; clone size: few; J gene: TRBJ1-6; D gene: NA; CDR3 DNA: TGTGCCAGCGGGGGCCGGGGTAGGCATTCACCCCTCCACTTT; CDR3 protein: CASGGRGRHSPLHF
V gene: TRBV11-3; clone size: few; J gene: TRBJ2-1; D gene: TRBD1; CDR3 DNA: TGTGCCAGCAGCCGCGGACAGGGCAATGCAAATGAGCAGTTCTTC; CDR3 protein: CASSRGQGNANEQFF
V gene: TRBV6-5; clone size: NA; J gene: TRBJ1-4; D gene: NA; CDR3 DNA: TGTGCCAGCAGTCGCGGGGCAAGAGAAAAACTGTTTTTT; CDR3 protein: CASSRGAREKLFF
V gene: TRBV21-1; clone size: NA; J gene: TRBJ2-5; D gene: NA; CDR3 DNA: TGTGCCAGCCCTAGCGGGGGGAGAGAGACCCAGTACTTC; CDR3 protein: CASPSGGRETQYF
V gene: TRBV30; clone size: NA; J gene: TRBJ2-7; D gene: TRBD1; CDR3 DNA: TGTGCCTGGAGTGGCGCAGGGGGACAGGGCACCTACGAGCAGTACTTC; CDR3 protein: CAWSGAGGQGTYEQYF
V gene: TRBV10-3; clone size: NA; J gene: TRBJ1-5; D gene: NA; CDR3 DNA: TGTGCCATAGCCCAGGGCGGTCAGCCCCAGCATTTT; CDR3 protein: CAIAQGGQPQHF
V gene: TRBV11-3; clone size: NA; J gene: TRBJ2-5; D gene: TRBD2; CDR3 DNA: TGTGCCAGCAGCTTAGGACGGCGGGAGGTACAAGAGACCCAGTACTTC; CDR3 protein: CASSLGRREVQETQYF
V gene: TRBV13; clone size: NA; J gene: TRBJ1-3; D gene: NA; CDR3 DNA: TGTGCCAGCAGCTTAGGATGGGGCCTCTCTGGAAACACCATATATTTT; CDR3 protein: CASSLGWGLSGNTIYF
V gene: TRBV11-2; clone size: NA; J gene: TRBJ2-1; D gene: TRBD2; CDR3 DNA: TGTGCCAGCACCGCTGGTCGGGGGGACTACAATGAGCAGTTCTTC; CDR3 protein: CASTAGRGDYNEQFF
V gene: TRBV4-2; clone size: NA; J gene: TRBJ1-5; D gene: NA; CDR3 DNA: TGTGCCAGCAGCCAAGGCGTTGAGGGTAGCAATCAGCCCCAGCATTTT; CDR3 protein: CASSQGVEGSNQPQHF
V gene: TRBV5-1; clone size: NA; J gene: TRBJ2-5; D gene: NA; CDR3 DNA: TGCGCCAGCAGCAGGGACACCCAAGAGACCCAGTACTTC; CDR3 protein: CASSRDTQETQYF
V gene: TRBV19; clone size: NA; J gene: TRBJ2-2; D gene: TRBD2; CDR3 DNA: TGTGCCAGTAGTACCGGGACTAGCCCTACGAACACCGGGGAGCTGTTTTTT; CDR3 protein: CASSTGTSPTNTGELFF
V gene: TRBV7-2; clone size: NA; J gene: TRBJ2-1; D gene: TRBD2; CDR3 DNA: TGTGCCAGCAGCCCGTCTAGCGGAACCTACAATGAGCAGTTCTTC; CDR3 protein: CASSPSSGTYNEQFF
V gene: TRBV9; clone size: NA; J gene: TRBJ1-2; D gene: NA; CDR3 DNA: TGTGCCAGCAGCGTAGCAGGGGATGACTATGGCTACACCTTC; CDR3 protein: CASSVAGDDYGYTF
V gene: TRBV7-9; clone size: many; J gene: TRBJ1-1; D gene: TRBD1; CDR3 DNA: TGTTCCAGCAGGACAGGGACCACTGAAGCTTTCTTT; CDR3 protein: CSSRTGTTEAFF
V gene: TRBV7-9; clone size: NA; J gene: TRBJ2-2; D gene: NA; CDR3 DNA: TGTGCCAGCAGCCGGCCGATGGGAATAGGGGTCGTAGCCGGGGAGCTGTTTTTT; CDR3 protein: CASSRPMGIGVVAGELFF
V gene: TRBV7-9; clone size: NA; J gene: TRBJ1-2; D gene: TRBD1; CDR3 DNA: TGTGCCAGCAGCTTAGCGCGGGACAGGGGGCCTCGTGGCTACACCTTC; CDR3 protein: CASSLARDRGPRGYTF
V gene: TRBV28; clone size: NA; J gene: TRBJ1-6; D gene: NA; CDR3 DNA: TGTGCCAGCAGTTCTTATGGACAGAGCTCCTATAATTCACCCCTCCACTTT; CDR3 protein: CASSSYGQSSYNSPLHF
V gene: TRBV6-1; clone size: NA; J gene: TRBJ1-2; D gene: NA; CDR3 DNA: TGTGCCAGCAACCGTGGGGGACACCCTACGGATGGCTACACCTTC; CDR3 protein: CASNRGGHPTDGYTF